This T cell receptor beta chain stems from a study of T cells expressing NK-cell markers. Study-wide background: Sorted CD3+CD56-NKG2C+, CD3+CD56+NKG2C+ and CD3+CD56+NKG2C- T cells supplied the TCR beta repertoires. Of eight sequenced donors, seven were HCMV-seropositive and one HCMV-seronegative. Whole-study results and caveats: In roughly 6 donors, dominant CD3+CD56+NKG2C+ clones formed about 1.0-7.5% of CD8+ cells. Similarly, these clonotypes led the CD3+CD56-NKG2C+ fraction as well in several donors.

TCRdb derives one entry per CDR3 protein from the 5' RACE reads, leaving out DNA. The specimen's table records approximately 550,000 distinct CDR3 sequences. Germline loops: CDR1 MNHEY, CDR2 SVGAGI. The length of the CDR3 is 13 residues. Points on this clonotype: The antigen is undetermined.

The genes are TRBV6-5 and TRBJ2-1. This receptor was identified in a man between 18 and 35 years old in good health. The sample comprised blood T cells: a sorted CD56 or NKG2C T cell subset, CD4+ or CD8+ T cells, or bulk PBMC T cells (not recorded which). The CDR3 region is CASSWGIYNEQFF.